Following are 9 T cell receptor beta chains from one sample sequenced in a study of regulatory T cells in long-lasting Graves disease. iRepertoire HTBI primers and Arm-PCR of CDR3 regions built TCR beta libraries. TCRdb processed the multiplex PCR reads anew with MiXCR; each CDR3 protein has one entry. The data contain fewer than 550,000 distinct CDR3 sequences, about 16% of them singletons. The time point: newly diagnosed GD, antithyroid drugs for less than 3 months. Extracted RNA from PBMCs served as the source of the TCR library. These same records also appear under a second study, on T cells in Graves' hyperthyroidism and ophthalmopathy.

Source: peripheral blood mononuclear cells (PBMCs), taken at new diagnosis, from a patient treated with antithyroid drugs. Receptor source: a woman aged 35-65 years with Graves disease.

The rearrangement links TRBV5-1 to TRBJ2-1; D is possibly TRBD1 (7 bases). Germline V gene lookup returns CDR1 SGHRS and CDR2 YFSETQ. The CDR3 covers 16 residues. The V end lost 4 bases, the J end lost 8 bases, and 22 bases lay between the germline ends. CDR3 coding DNA: TGCGCCAGCAGCGCTTACGGGACAGCGGGCCTGGATGAGCAGTTCTTC. Translation: CASSAYGTAGLDEQFF.

The chain joins TRBV3-1 to TRBJ1-2; unclear D gene. The CDR3 runs to 15 residues. V lost 1 base to trimming and J lost 2 bases, with 11 bases between them. The germline CDR1 and CDR2 sequences are LGHDT and YNNKEL (reference sequence). The CDR3: CASSQGSSRNYGYTF. CDR3 coding DNA: TGTGCCAGCAGCCAAGGCAGCTCAAGGAACTATGGCTACACCTTC.

This clonotype was counted many times. The J gene is TRBJ2-7, the V gene TRBV6-4, with 8 bases fitting TRBD1. The V and J ends lost 10 bases and 6 bases, in that order; junction bases with no gene match: 5. The germline CDR1 and CDR2 sequences are MRHNA and SNTAGT. This CDR3 is 11 amino acids long. CDR3 sequence: CATTGGGEQYF. The CDR3, as DNA: TGTGCCACTACAGGGGGTGGCGAGCAGTACTTC.

This clonotype was seen many times. V usage is TRBV20-1 and J usage is TRBJ1-4; weak D call: TRBD1 (5 bases). Germline V gene sequence: CDR1 DFQATT, CDR2 SNEGSKA (reference sequence). The CDR3 loop spans 14 amino acids. V was pared by 3 bases and J by 0 bases, with 8 bases between. In DNA, the CDR3 is TGCAGTGCTAGCCCGGGGGCAACTAATGAAAAACTGTTTTTT. It is translated as CSASPGATNEKLFF.

This clonotype occurred many times. This chain links TRBV30 with TRBJ1-2, with 9 bases identical to TRBD1. CDR3 length: 14 residues. V lost 4 bases to trimming and J lost 4 bases; unmatched junction nucleotides: 7. Germline loops: CDR1 GTSNPN, CDR2 SVGIG (reference sequence). Written as DNA, the CDR3 is TGTGCCTGGAAACAGGGGGCAGGGTTCTATGGCTACACCTTC. This translates into CAWKQGAGFYGYTF.

This clonotype was seen more than once but under ten times. The rearrangement links TRBV10-3 to TRBJ1-5; a weak D match, TRBD1 (6 bases). The CDR3 is 15 amino acids. Germline CDR1 ENHRY, CDR2 SYGVKD. Deletions cut 0 bases from V and 5 bases from J, with 11 bases between. In nucleotides, the CDR3 is TGTGCCATCAGTGAGTCTCAGGGGACCCATCAGCCCCAGCATTTT. Its translation is CAISESQGTHQPQHF.

This clonotype has a count of ten or more. J is TRBJ2-1 and V is TRBV7-2; no reliable D call. V shed 1 base and J shed 15 bases, with 13 bases lying between them. The CDR3 runs to 12 residues. The germline V gene has CDR1 SGHTA and CDR2 FQGNSA. The CDR3 DNA sequence: TGTGCCAGCAGCTTAGAAATCGGAGTAGGGTTCTTC. Encoded protein: CASSLEIGVGFF.

The chain carries TRBV4-1 and TRBJ2-7; D gene ambiguous. Germline CDR1 reads MGHRA; CDR2 reads YSYEKL. V lost 3 bases, J lost 0 bases, and 12 bases lay in between. This CDR3 spans 15 amino acids. CDR3 residues: CASSHSEAHSYEQYF. In DNA, the CDR3 is TGCGCCAGCAGCCATTCAGAAGCCCACTCCTACGAGCAGTACTTC.

Ten or more counts support this clonotype. The V and J genes are TRBV2 and TRBJ1-1; TRBD1 might be the D (5 bases). There are 17 residues in the CDR3. The V end lost 4 bases, the J end lost 4 bases, and 22 bases lay between the germline ends. From germline, CDR1 is SNHLY and CDR2 FYNNEI. CDR3: CASSAGGGDGLSTEAFF. CDR3 sequence (DNA): TGTGCCAGCAGTGCTGGAGGTGGGGACGGGCTGAGCACTGAAGCTTTCTTT.